These 21 T cell receptor beta chains were all obtained from the same sample, sequenced in a study of breast tumors, draining lymph nodes, adjacent tissues. Using its own MiXCR run on the multiplex PCR reads, TCRdb lists one record per CDR3 protein. The sample carries 200,000 to 300,000 distinct CDR3 sequences, 30% recorded once. Axillary draining lymph nodes of breast cancer patients supplied the node samples. Sequenced: axillary lymph node tissue. These receptor sequences come from a female donor with breast cancer. Some clones in this sample may be carry-over from other donors' samples.

The sample holds a few counts of this clonotype. The chain links TRBV3-1 to TRBJ1-4, with D possibly matching TRBD1 (5 bases). V lost 3 bases and J 4 bases, leaving 12 bases between the germline ends. CDR1 and CDR2 (germline): LGHDT, YNNKEL (reference sequence). The CDR3 contains 15 residues. Written as DNA, the CDR3 is TGTGCCAGCAGCCAGACCGGGAGGGGTAATGAAAAACTGTTTTTT. Protein product: CASSQTGRGNEKLFF.

This clonotype has ten or more counts. The rearrangement uses TRBV10-3 and TRBJ1-5; 9 nucleotides align to TRBD1. V shed 4 bases, J shed 2 bases, and the junction held 0 bases outside the gene matches. Germline CDR1 reads ENHRY; CDR2 reads SYGVKD. This CDR3 contains 14 residues. CDR3: CAISGTGGNQPQHF. The CDR3 coding sequence is TGTGCCATCAGTGGGACAGGGGGCAATCAGCCCCAGCATTTT.

The CDR3 region has the DNA TGTGCCAGCAGTTTATGGAGCACAGATACGCAGTATTTT. It is translated as CASSLWSTDTQYF. This rearrangement joins TRBV27 to TRBJ2-3; unclear D gene. Trimming removed 1 base at V and 0 bases at J, with 2 bases between. The CDR3 covers 13 residues. Germline V gene sequence: CDR1 MNHEY, CDR2 SMNVEV (reference sequence).

This clonotype was counted many times. This chain links TRBV12-3 or TRBV12-4 with TRBJ2-7; 8 nucleotides line up with TRBD2. J lost 2 bases, V lost 7 bases, and 7 bases had no gene match. The CDR3 totals 14 residues. CDR3 sequence reads: CASTRTSRAYEQYF. CDR3 coding DNA: TGTGCCAGCACTAGGACTAGCCGCGCCTACGAGCAGTACTTC.

The DNA for the CDR3 is TGTGCCTGGAGTTTCCGGACTAGCGGCGAGCAGTACTTC. This gives the protein CAWSFRTSGEQYF. This chain connects TRBV30 to TRBJ2-7; the match to TRBD2 covers 10 bases. This CDR3 contains 13 residues. CDR1 is GTSNPN and CDR2 is SVGIG in the germline V gene (reference sequence). V gave up 2 bases and J gave up 6 bases; unmatched junction bases: 4.

There are many counts of this clonotype. CDR3 sequence reads: CATSSARSGVLEQYF. The CDR3 bases are TGTGCCACCAGCAGCGCCCGCTCGGGCGTTCTCGAGCAGTACTTC. The genes are TRBV15 and TRBJ2-7; D not resolved. V lost 3 bases and J lost 6, with 18 bases in between. The CDR3 is made up of 15 amino acids. Germline CDR1 and CDR2: LNHNV and YYDKDF (reference sequence).

This clonotype appeared once. A read error is possible here, since a much larger clone lies one base away. The V and J genes are TRBV6-5 and TRBJ2-1, with 11 bases aligning to TRBD2. The germline CDR1 and CDR2 sequences are MNHEY and SVGAGI. There are 16 residues in the CDR3. The CDR3 spells CASSHSLAGGQNEQFF. The CDR3, as DNA: TGTGCCAGCAGTCACTCGTTAGCGGGAGGGCAAAATGAGCAGTTCTTC.

Regarding this clonotype: At one end the junction does not follow the germline gene, possibly because of a read error. The rearrangement joins TRBV5-1 to TRBJ2-3, with 7 bases that match TRBD2. Germline CDR1 SGHRS, CDR2 YFSETQ. This CDR3 is 16 amino acids long. CDR3 sequence: CASSFGSGGGTDTQYF. The CDR3 DNA reads TGCGCCAGCAGCTTTGGCTCGGGAGGCGGCACGGATACGCAGTATTTT.

This clonotype was recorded many times. The chain links TRBV7-8 to TRBJ2-1; D possibly uses TRBD1 or TRBD2 (5 bases each). V gave up 4 bases and J gave up 3 bases, with 10 bases separating them. The germline gives CDR1 SGHVS, CDR2 FQNEAQ. The length of the CDR3 is 14 residues. CDR3 nucleotide sequence: TGTGCCAGCAGCTCGGGACGGGGCTACAATGAGCAGTTCTTC. This codes for CASSSGRGYNEQFF.

This clonotype appeared a few times. With a much larger clone just one base away, this may be a read error. This chain links TRBV20-1 with TRBJ2-7, with TRBD2 as a possible D gene (5 bases). There are 12 residues in the CDR3. Germline V gives CDR1 DFQATT, CDR2 SNEGSKA (reference sequence). The CDR3 DNA reads TGCAGTGCGTCCGGGAATTTCTACGAGCCGTACTTC. The encoded protein is CSASGNFYEPYF.

This clonotype was observed many times. V gene TRBV4-3 combines with J gene TRBJ1-2; perhaps TRBD1 as D (5 bases). From germline, CDR1 is LGHNA and CDR2 YSLEER. V dropped 2 bases and J dropped 3 bases, with 7 bases sitting between them. The CDR3 runs 13 residues. The CDR3 here is CASSQQGHYGYTF. For the CDR3, the DNA is TGCGCCAGCAGCCAACAGGGTCACTATGGCTACACCTTC.

This clonotype was picked up many times. The CDR3, as DNA: TGTGCCAGCAGCCCTGGACTAGCGGGAGGAGGAGGTTACAATGAGCAGTTCTTC. Translating it yields CASSPGLAGGGGYNEQFF. The chain employs TRBV5-4 and TRBJ2-1; 14 bases match TRBD2. Germline V gene data show CDR1 as SGHNT and CDR2 as YYREEE (reference sequence). The CDR3 sequence is 18 residues long. Trimming took 4 bases from V and 4 from J; bases not matched to a gene: 10.

Concerning this clonotype itself: This may be a read error: a much more frequent sequence differs by one nucleotide. The chain carries TRBV5-1 and TRBJ2-1; the match to TRBD1 covers 7 bases. Germline V lookup: CDR1 SGHRS, CDR2 YFSETQ. The CDR3 consists of 12 residues. CDR3 bases: TGCACCAGCAGGGGGACCAACAATGAGCAGTTCTTC. Translating it yields CTSRGTNNEQFF.

The chain has TRBV7-2 and TRBJ1-2; 7 nucleotides line up with TRBD1. CDR3 length: 15 amino acids. In germline, CDR1 is SGHTA, CDR2 FQGNSA. J gave up 6 bases and V 4 bases, and 11 bases lay outside the gene matches. CDR3 residues: CASSSFGTATHGYTF. The CDR3 DNA is TGTGCCAGCAGCTCCTTCGGGACAGCGACTCATGGCTACACCTTC.

This clonotype was recorded at least ten times. The V and J genes are TRBV7-2 and TRBJ1-5, with D unclear. Germline V lookup: CDR1 SGHTA, CDR2 FQGNSA. V gave up 5 bases and J gave up 3 bases, with 11 bases separating them. CDR3 size: 14 residues. For the CDR3, the DNA is TGTGCCAGCAGCCCCGGACCAGTCAATCAGCCCCAGCATTTT. Its translation: CASSPGPVNQPQHF.

This clonotype was seen at least ten times. The gene calls are TRBV12-3 or TRBV12-4 and TRBJ1-5; 8 nucleotides align to TRBD1. CDR3 length equals 14 residues. The V segment lost 5 bases and the J segment 4 bases; nucleotides outside the gene matches: 4. CDR3 region: CASSQDRANQPQHF. The CDR3 DNA follows: TGTGCCAGCAGTCAGGACAGGGCAAATCAGCCCCAGCATTTT.

This clonotype was seen ten or more times. This chain connects TRBV27 to TRBJ1-6; tentative D call: TRBD1 (5 bases). V lost 5 bases, J lost 12 bases, and 23 bases lay in between. Germline CDR1 MNHEY, CDR2 SMNVEV (reference sequence). The CDR3 is 16 amino acids. The CDR3 here is CASSASRTRNGQPLHF. CDR3 coding DNA: TGTGCCAGCAGTGCTTCCCGGACACGAAATGGACAACCCCTCCACTTT.

This clonotype has only a few counts. A much larger clone differs from this one at a single base, so this may be a read error. The rearrangement joins TRBV20-1 to TRBJ2-7, with 14 bases lining up with TRBD2. The length of the CDR3 is 17 residues. Germline loops: CDR1 DFQATT, CDR2 SNEGSKA (reference sequence). V shed 6 bases, J shed 2 bases, and the junction held 12 bases outside the gene matches. The CDR3 coding sequence is TGCAGTGCGTCTCCGGGACTAGCGGGAGCGCCAGCCTACGAGCAGTACTTC. Amino acid sequence: CSASPGLAGAPAYEQYF.

This clonotype was found once. With a much larger clone just one base away, this may be a read error. V gene TRBV30 combines with J gene TRBJ2-3; no clear D. The germline V and J ends were trimmed by 2 bases and 4 bases, with 13 bases remaining between them. There are 14 residues in the CDR3. Per germline, CDR1 GTSNPN and CDR2 SVGIG (reference sequence). The CDR3 loop is CAWSRSVGADTQYF. The DNA for the CDR3 is TGTGCCTGGAGTCGCTCAGTCGGCGCAGATACGCAGTATTTT.

In DNA, the CDR3 is TGCGCCAGCAGTGATGAACTAGCGGGAGAAGGGACCCAGTACTTC. Translation: CASSDELAGEGTQYF. The chain is built from TRBV10-1 and TRBJ2-5; 11 nucleotides agree with TRBD2. Germline-derived CDR1 and CDR2 are WNHNN and SYGVQD (reference sequence). V lost 3 bases, J lost 7 bases, and 7 bases stayed unmatched. The length of the CDR3 is 15 residues.

At least ten counts were recorded for this clonotype. This chain joins TRBV12-5 and TRBJ1-2; D not certain. V dropped 5 bases and J dropped 12 bases, with 13 bases sitting between them. The germline gives CDR1 LGHNT, CDR2 FRNRAP. The CDR3 has 11 residues. The CDR3 reads CASGPLVFHTF. The CDR3 DNA sequence: TGTGCTAGTGGTCCCCTCGTCTTCCACACCTTC. The variable domain in full, with the rest retrieved from reference TRBV12-5 and TRBJ1-2, is DARVTQTPRHKVTEMGQEVTMRCQPILGHNTVFWYRQTMMQGLELLAYFRNRAPLDDSGMPKDRFSAEMPDATLATLKIQPSEPRDSAVYFCASGPLVFHTFGSGTRLTVV.